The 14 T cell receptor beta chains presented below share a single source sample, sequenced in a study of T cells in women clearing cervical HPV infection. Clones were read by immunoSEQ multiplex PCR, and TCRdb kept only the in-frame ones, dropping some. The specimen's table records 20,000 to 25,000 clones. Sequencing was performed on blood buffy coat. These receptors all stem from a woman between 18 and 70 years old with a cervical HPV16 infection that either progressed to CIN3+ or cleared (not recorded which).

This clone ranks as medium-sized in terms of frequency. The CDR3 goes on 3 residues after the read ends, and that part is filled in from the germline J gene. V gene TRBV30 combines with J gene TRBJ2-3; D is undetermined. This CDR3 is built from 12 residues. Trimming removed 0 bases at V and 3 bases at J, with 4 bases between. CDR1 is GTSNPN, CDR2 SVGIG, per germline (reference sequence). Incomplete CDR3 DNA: TGTGCCTGGAGTGTACTGACAGATACG. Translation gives CAWSVLTDT. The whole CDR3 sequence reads CAWSVLTDTQYF.

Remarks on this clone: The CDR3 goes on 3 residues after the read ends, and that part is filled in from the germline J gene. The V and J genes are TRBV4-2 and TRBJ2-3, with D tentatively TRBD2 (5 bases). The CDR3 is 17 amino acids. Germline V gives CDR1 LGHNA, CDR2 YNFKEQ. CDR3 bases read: TGTGCCAGCAGCCAAGATGGTGGAAGGAGCGGTATGGAGACG. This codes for CASSQDGGRSGMET. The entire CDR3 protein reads CASSQDGGRSGMETQYF.

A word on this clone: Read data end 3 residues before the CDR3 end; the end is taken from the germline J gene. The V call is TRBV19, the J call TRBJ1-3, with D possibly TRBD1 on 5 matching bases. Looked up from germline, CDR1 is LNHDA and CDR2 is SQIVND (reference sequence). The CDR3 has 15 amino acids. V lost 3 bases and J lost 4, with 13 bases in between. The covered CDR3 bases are TGTGCCAGTAGTATTTCCTCAGGGTTCGGAAACACC. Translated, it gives CASSISSGFGNT. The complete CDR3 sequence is CASSISSGFGNTIYF.

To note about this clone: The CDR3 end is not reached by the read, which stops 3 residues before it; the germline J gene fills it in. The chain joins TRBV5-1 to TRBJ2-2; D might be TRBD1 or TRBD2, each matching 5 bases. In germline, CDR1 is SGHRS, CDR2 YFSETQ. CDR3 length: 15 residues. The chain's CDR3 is CASSLGGAEGEKLFF. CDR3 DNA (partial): TGCGCCAGCAGCTTGGGAGGGGCAGAGGGTGAAAAG.

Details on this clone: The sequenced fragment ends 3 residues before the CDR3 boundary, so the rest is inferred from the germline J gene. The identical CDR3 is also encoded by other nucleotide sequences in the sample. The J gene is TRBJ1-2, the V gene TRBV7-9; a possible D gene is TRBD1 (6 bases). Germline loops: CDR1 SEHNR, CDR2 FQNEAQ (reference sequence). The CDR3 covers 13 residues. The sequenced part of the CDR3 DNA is TGTGCCAGCAGCTTAGCCGCAGGGGAGGGC. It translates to CASSLAAGEG. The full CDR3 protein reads CASSLAAGEGYTF.

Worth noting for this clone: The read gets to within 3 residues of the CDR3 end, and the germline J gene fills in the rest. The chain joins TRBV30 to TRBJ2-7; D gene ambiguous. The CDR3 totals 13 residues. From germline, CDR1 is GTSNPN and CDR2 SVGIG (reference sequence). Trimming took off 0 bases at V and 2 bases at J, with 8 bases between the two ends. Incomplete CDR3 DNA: TGTGCCTGGAGTGTACGGTTAGCCTACGAG. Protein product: CAWSVRLAYE. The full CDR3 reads CAWSVRLAYEQYF.

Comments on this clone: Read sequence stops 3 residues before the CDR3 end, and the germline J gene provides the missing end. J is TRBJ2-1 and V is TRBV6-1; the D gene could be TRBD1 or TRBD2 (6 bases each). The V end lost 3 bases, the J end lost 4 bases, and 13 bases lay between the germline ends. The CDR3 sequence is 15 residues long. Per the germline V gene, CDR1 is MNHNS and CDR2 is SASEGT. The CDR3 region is CASSEVRDTYNEQFF. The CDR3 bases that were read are TGTGCCAGCAGTGAGGTGCGGGACACATACAATGAG.

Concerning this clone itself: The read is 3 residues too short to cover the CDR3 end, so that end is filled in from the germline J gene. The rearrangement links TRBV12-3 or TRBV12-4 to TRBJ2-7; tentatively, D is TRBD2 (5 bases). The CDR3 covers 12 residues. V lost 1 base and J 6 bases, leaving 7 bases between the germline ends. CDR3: CASSLGAGEQYF. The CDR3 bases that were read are TGTGCCAGCAGTTTAGGGGCGGGCGAG.

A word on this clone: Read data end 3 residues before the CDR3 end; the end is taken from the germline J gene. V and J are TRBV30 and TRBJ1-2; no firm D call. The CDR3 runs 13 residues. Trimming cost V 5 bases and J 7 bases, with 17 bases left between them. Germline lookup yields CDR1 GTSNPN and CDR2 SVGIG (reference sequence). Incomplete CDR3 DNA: TGTGCCTGGGGAGGGCAAAGGCTATCTGGC. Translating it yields CAWGGQRLSG. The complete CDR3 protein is CAWGGQRLSGYTF.

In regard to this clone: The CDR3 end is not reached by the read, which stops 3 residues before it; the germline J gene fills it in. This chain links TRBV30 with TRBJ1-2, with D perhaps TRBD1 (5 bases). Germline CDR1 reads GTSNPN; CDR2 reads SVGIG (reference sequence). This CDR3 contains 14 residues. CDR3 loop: CACKGTSGSNDYTF. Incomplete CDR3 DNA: TGTGCCTGTAAAGGGACTAGCGGGAGCAACGAC.

CDR3 DNA, as far as it was read: TGCAGTGCCAGCCTCCCAAGCGGTCACACAGATACG. This sequence encodes CSASLPSGHTDT. The whole CDR3 sequence is CSASLPSGHTDTQYF. The chain employs TRBV20-1 and TRBJ2-3; D is perhaps TRBD2 (5 bases). The read gets to within 3 residues of the CDR3 end, and the germline J gene fills in the rest. Germline CDR1 is DFQATT and CDR2 is SNEGSKA (reference sequence). The V gene lost 6 bases and the J gene lost 2 bases, with 18 bases spanning the gap. This CDR3 region has 15 residues.

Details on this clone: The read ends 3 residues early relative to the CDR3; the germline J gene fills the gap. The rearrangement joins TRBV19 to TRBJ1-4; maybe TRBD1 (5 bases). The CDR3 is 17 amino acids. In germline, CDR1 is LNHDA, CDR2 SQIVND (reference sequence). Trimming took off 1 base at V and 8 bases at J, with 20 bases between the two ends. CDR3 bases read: TGTGCCAGTAGTATAGCAGCGGGGAGGGGATTTCGGGAAAAA. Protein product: CASSIAAGRGFREK. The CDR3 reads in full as CASSIAAGRGFREKLFF.

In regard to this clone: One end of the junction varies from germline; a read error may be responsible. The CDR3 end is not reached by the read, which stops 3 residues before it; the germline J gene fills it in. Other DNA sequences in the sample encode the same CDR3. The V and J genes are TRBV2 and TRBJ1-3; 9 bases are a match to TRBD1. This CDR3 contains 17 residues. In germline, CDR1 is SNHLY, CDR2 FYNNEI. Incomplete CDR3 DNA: TGTGCCAGCAACCCTCACCTGGGACAGGGTTTCGGAAACACG. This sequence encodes CASNPHLGQGFGNT. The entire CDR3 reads CASNPHLGQGFGNTIYF. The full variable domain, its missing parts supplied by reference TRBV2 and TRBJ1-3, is EPEVTQTPSHQVTQMGQEVILRCVPISNHLYFYWYRQILGQKVEFLVSFYNNEISEKSEIFDDQFSVERPDGSNFTLKIRSTKLEDSAMYFCASNPHLGQGFGNTIYFGEGSWLTVV.

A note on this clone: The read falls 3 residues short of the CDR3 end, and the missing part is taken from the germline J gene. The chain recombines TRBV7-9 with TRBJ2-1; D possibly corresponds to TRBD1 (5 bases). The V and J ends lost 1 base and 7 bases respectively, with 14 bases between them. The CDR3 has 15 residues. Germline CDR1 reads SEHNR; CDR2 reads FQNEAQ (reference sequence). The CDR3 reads CASSLDGRGMNEQFF. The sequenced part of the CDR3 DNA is TGTGCCAGCAGCTTAGATGGTAGGGGAATGAATGAG.